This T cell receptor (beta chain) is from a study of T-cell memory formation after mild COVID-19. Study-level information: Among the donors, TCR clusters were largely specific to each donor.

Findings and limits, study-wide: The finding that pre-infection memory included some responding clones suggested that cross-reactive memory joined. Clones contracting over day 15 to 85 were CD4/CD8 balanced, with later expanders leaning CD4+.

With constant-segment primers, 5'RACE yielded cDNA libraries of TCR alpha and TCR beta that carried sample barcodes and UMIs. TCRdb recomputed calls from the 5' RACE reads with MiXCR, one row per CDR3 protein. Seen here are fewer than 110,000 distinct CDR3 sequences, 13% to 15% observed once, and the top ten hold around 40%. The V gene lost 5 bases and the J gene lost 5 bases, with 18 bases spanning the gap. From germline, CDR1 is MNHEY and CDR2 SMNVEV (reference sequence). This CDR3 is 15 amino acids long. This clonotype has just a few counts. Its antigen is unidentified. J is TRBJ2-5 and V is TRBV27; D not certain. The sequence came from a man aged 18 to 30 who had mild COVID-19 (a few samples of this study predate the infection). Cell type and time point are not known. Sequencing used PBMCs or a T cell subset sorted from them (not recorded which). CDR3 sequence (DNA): TGTGCCAGCAGTCCCCCGAGGACCGGTGGTGAGACCCAGTACTTC. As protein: CASSPPRTGGETQYF.